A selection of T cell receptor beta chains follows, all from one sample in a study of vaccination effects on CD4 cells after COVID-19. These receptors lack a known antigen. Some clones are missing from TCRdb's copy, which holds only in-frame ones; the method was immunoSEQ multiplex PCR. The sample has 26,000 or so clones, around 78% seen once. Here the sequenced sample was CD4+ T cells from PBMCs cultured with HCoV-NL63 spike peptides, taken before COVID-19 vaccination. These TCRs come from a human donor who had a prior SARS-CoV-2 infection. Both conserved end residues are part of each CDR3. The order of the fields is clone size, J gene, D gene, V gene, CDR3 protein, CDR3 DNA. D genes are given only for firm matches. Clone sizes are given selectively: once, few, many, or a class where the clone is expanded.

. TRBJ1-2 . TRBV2 CASRGDRLWGYTF TGTGCCAGCAGAGGGGACCGACTCTGGGGCTACACCTTC
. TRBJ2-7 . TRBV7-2 CASSRGGSYEQYF TGTGCCAGCAGCCGAGGGGGTTCCTACGAGCAGTACTTC
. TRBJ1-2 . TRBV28 CASSLYSGNYGYTF TGTGCCAGCAGTTTATATTCAGGGAACTATGGCTACACCTTC
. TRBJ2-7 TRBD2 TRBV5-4 CASSLRSGGAAEQYF TGTGCCAGCAGCTTGCGTAGCGGGGGGGCCGCCGAGCAGTACTTC
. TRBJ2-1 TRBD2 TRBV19 CASSIGPNRASGSPPEQFF TGTGCCAGTAGTATCGGGCCAAATCGGGCTAGCGGGAGCCCCCCTGAGCAGTTCTTC
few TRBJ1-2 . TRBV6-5 CATSRQADNYGYTF TGTGCCACCAGTAGACAGGCGGATAACTATGGCTACACCTTC
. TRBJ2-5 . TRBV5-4 CASSLGAGQETQYF TGTGCCAGCAGCTTGGGGGCGGGACAAGAGACCCAGTACTTC
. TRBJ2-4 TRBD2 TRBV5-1 CASSRTGTMNIQYF TGCGCCAGCAGCAGGACCGGGACTATGAACATTCAGTACTTC
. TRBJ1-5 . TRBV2 CASSALNNQPQHF TGTGCCAGCAGTGCCCTCAACAATCAGCCCCAGCATTTT
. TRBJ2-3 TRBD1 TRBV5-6 CASSLIAGGAADTQYF TGTGCCAGCAGCTTGATTGCAGGGGGCGCCGCAGATACGCAGTATTTT
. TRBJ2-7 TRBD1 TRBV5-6 CASSKTGFPYEQYF TGTGCCAGCAGCAAGACAGGGTTTCCCTACGAGCAGTACTTC
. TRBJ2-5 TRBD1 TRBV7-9 CASSTRTGGYQETQYF TGTGCCAGCAGCACCAGGACAGGGGGATACCAAGAGACCCAGTACTTC
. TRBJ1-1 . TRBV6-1 CASSEGFGAEAFF TGTGCCAGCAGTGAAGGGTTCGGCGCTGAAGCTTTCTTT
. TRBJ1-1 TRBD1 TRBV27 CASRDDRVSEAFF TGTGCCAGCAGAGACGACAGGGTTTCCGAAGCTTTCTTT
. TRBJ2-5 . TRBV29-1 CSVRNQETQYF TGCAGCGTCCGAAATCAAGAGACCCAGTACTTC
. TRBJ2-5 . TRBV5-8 CASSFDSQETQYF TGTGCCAGCAGCTTCGACAGCCAAGAGACCCAGTACTTC
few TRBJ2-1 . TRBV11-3 CASSQDGGRGNEQFF TGTGCCAGCAGCCAGGATGGAGGGCGAGGCAATGAGCAGTTCTTC
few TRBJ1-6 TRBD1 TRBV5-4 CASSLGVTGANNSPLHF TGTGCCAGCAGCTTGGGGGTGACAGGGGCGAATAATTCACCCCTCCACTTT
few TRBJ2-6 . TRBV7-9 CASSLAPGANVLTF TGTGCCAGCAGCTTAGCGCCTGGGGCCAACGTCCTGACTTTC
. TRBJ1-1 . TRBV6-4 CASSLGGNTEAFF TGTGCCAGCAGTCTAGGGGGGAACACTGAAGCTTTCTTT
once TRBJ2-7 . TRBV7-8 CASSIYRDPRPEQYF TGTGCCAGCAGCATCTACCGGGACCCCCGCCCCGAGCAGTACTTC
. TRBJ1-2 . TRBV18 CASSPDRSYGYTF TGTGCCAGCTCACCAGACAGGAGCTATGGCTACACCTTC
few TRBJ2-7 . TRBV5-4 CASSFTGYEQYF TGTGCCAGCAGCTTTACGGGTTATGAGCAGTACTTC
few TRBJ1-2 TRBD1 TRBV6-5 CASSSWDRVDGYTF TGTGCCAGCAGCTCCTGGGACAGGGTTGATGGCTACACCTTC
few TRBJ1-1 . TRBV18 CASSPGRFLGAAFF TGTGCCAGCTCACCCGGACGCTTCTTGGGGGCCGCTTTCTTT
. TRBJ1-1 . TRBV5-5 CASSLATGGISEAFF TGTGCCAGCAGCTTGGCCACCGGAGGGATCTCTGAAGCTTTCTTT
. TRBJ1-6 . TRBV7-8 CASSLGERGSPLHF TGTGCCAGCAGCTTGGGAGAACGGGGTTCACCCCTCCACTTT
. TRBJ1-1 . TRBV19 CASSILGLTNTEAFF TGTGCCAGTAGTATATTGGGGCTAACGAACACTGAAGCTTTCTTT
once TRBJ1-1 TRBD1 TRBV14 CASSPRGRWLWTEAFF TGTGCCAGCAGCCCGAGGGGGCGTTGGCTGTGGACTGAAGCTTTCTTT
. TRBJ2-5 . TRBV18 CASSRDIVKETQYF TGTGCCAGCTCACGGGACATAGTGAAAGAGACCCAGTACTTC
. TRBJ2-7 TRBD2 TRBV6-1 CASSGGLLAGVAEQYF TGTGCCAGCAGTGGGGGGCTCCTAGCGGGAGTGGCAGAGCAGTACTTC
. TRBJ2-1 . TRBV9 CASSVASGTFREQFF TGTGCCAGCAGCGTAGCTTCCGGGACCTTTCGCGAGCAGTTCTTC
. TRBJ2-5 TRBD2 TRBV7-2 CASSHTGLAGVVQETQYF TGTGCCAGCAGCCATACGGGACTAGCGGGAGTCGTGCAAGAGACCCAGTACTTC
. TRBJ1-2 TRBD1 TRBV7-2 CASSLWTGSDYGYTF TGTGCCAGCAGCTTATGGACAGGGTCGGACTATGGCTACACCTTC
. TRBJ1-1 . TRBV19 CASSLQEGYTEAFF TGTGCCAGTAGTTTACAGGAGGGGTACACTGAAGCTTTCTTT
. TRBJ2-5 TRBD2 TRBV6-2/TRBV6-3 CASSGLDGETQYF TGTGCCAGCAGCGGACTAGACGGAGAGACCCAGTACTTC
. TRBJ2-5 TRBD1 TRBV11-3 CASSGQTGGGETQYF TGTGCCAGCAGCGGGCAGACAGGGGGGGGAGAGACCCAGTACTTC
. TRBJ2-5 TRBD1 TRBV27 CASSYDRGQETQYF TGTGCCAGCAGCTATGACAGGGGCCAAGAGACCCAGTACTTC
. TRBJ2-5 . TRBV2 CASNLGETQYF TGTGCCAGCAATCTTGGGGAGACCCAGTACTTC
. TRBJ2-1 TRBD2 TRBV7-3 CASSLQIAGYNEQFF TGTGCCAGCAGCTTACAGATAGCGGGCTACAATGAGCAGTTCTTC
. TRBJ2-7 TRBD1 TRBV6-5 CASSPDRGSYEQYF TGTGCCAGCAGTCCGGACAGGGGCTCCTACGAGCAGTACTTC
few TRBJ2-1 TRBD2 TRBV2 CASSASGGAHEQFF TGTGCCAGCAGTGCTAGCGGGGGGGCCCATGAGCAGTTCTTC
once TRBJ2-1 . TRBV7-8 CASSLVSSASSYNEQFF TGTGCCAGCAGCTTAGTTTCTAGCGCTAGCTCCTACAATGAGCAGTTCTTC
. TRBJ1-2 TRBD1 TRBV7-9 CASSLLTGAYGYTF TGTGCCAGCAGCTTATTGACAGGGGCCTATGGCTACACCTTC
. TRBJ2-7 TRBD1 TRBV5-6 CASSRPGTDPYEQYF TGTGCCAGCAGCCGTCCCGGGACAGACCCCTACGAGCAGTACTTC
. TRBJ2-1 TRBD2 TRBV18 CASSPLAGVRVNNEQFF TGTGCCAGCTCACCGCTAGCGGGGGTCAGGGTGAACAATGAGCAGTTCTTC
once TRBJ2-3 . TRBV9 CASSVASGGPDTQYF TGTGCCAGCAGCGTAGCTTCGGGGGGCCCAGATACGCAGTATTTT
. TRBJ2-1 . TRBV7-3 CASSFLGGSYNEQFF TGTGCCAGCAGCTTCCTTGGTGGCTCCTACAATGAGCAGTTCTTC
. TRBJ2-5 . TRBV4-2 CASSQGGQFLETQYF TGTGCCAGCAGCCAAGGGGGACAATTTCTCGAGACCCAGTACTTC
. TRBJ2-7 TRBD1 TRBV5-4 CASSTRTGSYEQYF TGTGCCAGCAGCACCAGGACAGGGTCCTACGAGCAGTACTTC
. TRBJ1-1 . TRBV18 CASSPTLNTEAFF TGTGCCAGCTCACCTACCCTTAACACTGAAGCTTTCTTT
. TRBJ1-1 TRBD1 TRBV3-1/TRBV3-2 CASSARDRGTEAFF TGTGCCAGCAGCGCCCGGGACAGGGGGACTGAAGCTTTCTTT
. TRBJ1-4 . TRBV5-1 CASSLSPRSGFPTNEKLFF TGCGCCAGCAGCTTGTCCCCCCGAAGCGGTTTCCCCACTAATGAAAAACTGTTTTTT
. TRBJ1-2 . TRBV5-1 CASSWSAEYGYTF TGCGCCAGCAGCTGGTCGGCGGAGTATGGCTACACCTTC
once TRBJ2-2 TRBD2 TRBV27 CASSLLAVREGDTGELFF TGTGCCAGCAGTCTCTTAGCGGTGCGGGAGGGGGACACCGGGGAGCTGTTTTTT
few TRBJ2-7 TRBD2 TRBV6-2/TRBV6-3 CASSYSGLAASYGAEQYF TGTGCCAGCAGTTACTCGGGACTAGCGGCATCCTACGGAGCCGAGCAGTACTTC
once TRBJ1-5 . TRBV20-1 CSASSGVEQPQHF TGCAGTGCTAGTTCAGGGGTTGAGCAGCCCCAGCATTTT
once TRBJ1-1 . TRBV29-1 CSVEWFTIGSMNTEAFF TGCAGCGTTGAATGGTTTACGATTGGGTCCATGAACACTGAAGCTTTCTTT
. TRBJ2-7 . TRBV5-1 CASSLGVVFGHEQYF TGCGCCAGCAGCTTGGGGGTCGTGTTTGGTCACGAGCAGTACTTC
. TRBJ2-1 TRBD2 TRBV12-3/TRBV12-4 CASSFGLAGEQFF TGTGCCAGCAGTTTTGGCCTAGCGGGGGAGCAGTTCTTC